Below, 24 T cell receptor beta chains from the same sample are listed, as sequenced in a study of cytomegalovirus exposure and HLA in healthy donors (dated by TCRdb to the late 2010s). Preparation of the library involved the immunoSEQ multiplex PCR assay. For the multiplex PCR, a mixture combining 60 forward primers for TCR Vbeta segments and 13 reverse primers for TCR Jbeta segments was used. What TCRdb holds here is the immuneACCESS table cut down to in-frame rearrangements. Part of the clones is not present; checked against another copy, under half of the missing clones reflect an unresolved V gene, and the others are unexplained. The sample contains more than 100,000 clones, 66% of them found a single time. 1.5% of the sample belongs to the ten largest clones. Sample: PBMCs. All receptors derive from a man younger than 35 in good health and CMV-seronegative.

This clone was detected only a few times. The chain carries TRBV18 and TRBJ2-5; perhaps TRBD2 as D (5 bases). TRBJ2-7 matches the DNA end more closely, so the J call is doubtful. The CDR3 has 14 residues. Looked up from germline, CDR1 is KGHSH and CDR2 is LQKENI. The chain's CDR3 is CASSPGLTLYEQYF. CDR3 nucleotides: TGTGCCAGCTCACCCGGACTGACCCTCTACGAGCAGTACTTC.

This chain joins TRBV13 and TRBJ1-2, with 10 bases matching TRBD1. There are 15 residues in the CDR3. Germline CDR1 PRHDT, CDR2 FYEKMQ (reference sequence). V dropped 5 bases and J dropped 6; count of bases not matched to a gene: 9. The DNA of the CDR3 is TGTGCCAGCAGCACCAGACAGGGGGCTTCTAATGGCTACACCTTC. Its translation: CASSTRQGASNGYTF.

The genes are TRBV7-2 and TRBJ2-7, with 12 bases lining up with TRBD2. Trimming at V came to 8 bases and at J to 4 bases, leaving 6 bases not matched to a gene. CDR1 is SGHTA and CDR2 is FQGNSA in the germline V gene. This CDR3 spans 14 amino acids. The CDR3 spells CASLLAGGFYEQYF. Written as DNA, the CDR3 is TGTGCCAGCCTCCTAGCGGGGGGGTTTTACGAGCAGTACTTC. Combining the CDR3 with reference TRBV7-2 and TRBJ2-7 gives the whole variable domain GAGVSQSPSNKVTEKGKDVELRCDPISGHTALYWYRQSLGQGLEFLIYFQGNSAPDKSGLPSDRFSAERTGGSVSTLTIQRTQQEDSAVYLCASLLAGGFYEQYFGPGTRLTVT.

The chain joins TRBV10-1 to TRBJ2-1; TRBD1 is a possible D gene (6 bases). The CDR3 is made up of 16 amino acids. Germline CDR1 and CDR2: WNHNN and SYGVQD (reference sequence). V dropped 0 bases and J dropped 6 bases, with 15 bases sitting between them. CDR3 nucleotides: TGCGCCAGCAGTGAGTCGACAGGCTGGAGGACCAATGAGCAGTTCTTC. This gives the protein CASSESTGWRTNEQFF.

This clone has more than one count but fewer than ten. The genes are TRBV28 and TRBJ1-2; a possible D gene is TRBD1 (6 bases). The germline CDR1 and CDR2 sequences are MDHEN and SYDVKM. V was clipped by 7 bases and J by 4 bases, with 13 bases between them. This CDR3 has 13 amino acids. CDR3 loop: CASTTGFAYGYTF. In nucleotides, the CDR3 is TGTGCCAGCACCACAGGGTTTGCCTATGGCTACACCTTC.

This clone was counted only a few times. The V and J genes are TRBV18 and TRBJ1-3; D not resolved. Germline values: CDR1 KGHSH, CDR2 LQKENI. The CDR3 extends over 13 amino acids. The germline V and J ends were trimmed by 2 bases and 11 bases, with 13 bases remaining between them. CDR3 nucleotides: TGTGCCAGCTCACCAAAAATAGAGGGTTCCATATATTTT. This sequence encodes CASSPKIEGSIYF.

The rearrangement joins TRBV6-5 to TRBJ1-1; a weak D match, TRBD1 (6 bases). The V and J ends lost 2 bases and 6 bases respectively, with 13 bases between them. Germline CDR1 and CDR2: MNHEY and SVGAGI. The CDR3 loop spans 14 amino acids. The chain's CDR3 is CASSYNTRGSEAFF. The DNA for the CDR3 is TGTGCCAGCAGTTACAATACCAGGGGATCTGAAGCTTTCTTT.

This chain joins TRBV4-3 and TRBJ1-2; maybe TRBD1 (5 bases). CDR3 length equals 16 residues. Germline CDR1 reads LGHNA; CDR2 reads YSLEER. Trimming took off 4 bases at V and 0 bases at J, with 15 bases between the two ends. The CDR3 DNA sequence: TGCGCCAGCAGCCCAGCCCAGGGTAGGGCTAACTATGGCTACACCTTC. It translates to CASSPAQGRANYGYTF.

The chain carries TRBV7-8 and TRBJ1-3; D remains unclear. The CDR3 has 13 amino acids. V lost 5 bases and J lost 2, with 7 bases in between. Looked up from germline, CDR1 is SGHVS and CDR2 is FQNEAQ. The CDR3 nucleotides are TGTGCCAGCAGCAACAGTGCTGGAAACACCATATATTTT. The encoded protein is CASSNSAGNTIYF. The entire variable domain, with the rest obtained from reference TRBV7-8 and TRBJ1-3, is as follows: GAGVSQSPRYKVAKRGQDVALRCDPISGHVSLFWYQQALGQGPEFLTYFQNEAQLDKSGLPSDRFFAERPEGSVSTLKIQRTQQEDSAVYLCASSNSAGNTIYFGEGSWLTVV.

This clone was seen only once. The chain uses TRBV14 and TRBJ1-1, with D perhaps TRBD1 (5 bases). V dropped 1 base and J dropped 4 bases, with 13 bases sitting between them. From germline, CDR1 is SGHDN and CDR2 FVKESK. CDR3 length: 15 amino acids. Written as DNA, the CDR3 is TGTGCCAGCAGCCAAGTGGGGGGTACGCGCACTGAAGCTTTCTTT. This gives the protein CASSQVGGTRTEAFF. The full variable domain, its missing parts supplied by reference TRBV14 and TRBJ1-1, is EAGVTQFPSHSVIEKGQTVTLRCDPISGHDNLYWYRRVMGKEIKFLLHFVKESKQDESGMPNNRFLAERTGGTYSTLKVQPAELEDSGVYFCASSQVGGTRTEAFFGQGTRLTVV.

The chain uses TRBV11-2 and TRBJ2-3; TRBD1 might be the D (6 bases). V was cut by 2 bases and J by 3 bases, with 15 bases left in between. The CDR3 extends over 16 amino acids. Germline CDR1 is SGHAT and CDR2 is FQNNGV. CDR3 sequence: CASSLRFRGWTDTQYF. CDR3 in DNA: TGTGCCAGCAGCTTAAGATTCAGGGGTTGGACAGATACGCAGTATTTT.

The chain carries TRBV29-1 and TRBJ2-2; maybe TRBD1 (5 bases). From germline, CDR1 is SQVTM and CDR2 ANQGSEA. Trimming stripped 8 bases from V and 3 bases from J, with 16 bases between. There are 14 residues in the CDR3. As DNA, the CDR3 is TGCAGCACCAGAAGAAGGGGTGACACCGGGGAGCTGTTTTTT. Translating gives CSTRRRGDTGELFF.

The chain couples TRBV4-1 to TRBJ2-4, with a possible D match to TRBD2 (5 bases). Germline V lookup: CDR1 MGHRA, CDR2 YSYEKL. The V and J ends lost 4 bases and 0 bases respectively, with 19 bases between them. This CDR3 contains 18 residues. CDR3 bases: TGCGCCAGCAGCCCCGTAAGAGGTAGCGTAATAGCCAAAAACATTCAGTACTTC. Amino acid sequence: CASSPVRGSVIAKNIQYF.

V is TRBV5-8 and J is TRBJ2-4; 9 nucleotides agree with TRBD2. V lost 5 bases to trimming and J lost 0 bases; unmatched junction nucleotides: 3. This CDR3 contains 15 residues. CDR1 SGHTS and CDR2 YDEGEE come from the germline V gene. The CDR3 reads CASSLSGGAKNIQYF. The CDR3 DNA reads TGTGCCAGCAGTCTTAGCGGGGGAGCCAAAAACATTCAGTACTTC.

DNA of the CDR3: TGTGCTAGTGCCGGGGATCTCAGACTCAATGAGCAGTTCTTC. Encoded protein: CASAGDLRLNEQFF. The chain combines TRBV12-5 with TRBJ2-1; TRBD2 might be the D (5 bases). Germline values: CDR1 LGHNT, CDR2 FRNRAP. Trimming removed 7 bases at V and 6 bases at J, with 16 bases between. The CDR3 sequence is 14 residues long.

The chain carries TRBV10-3 and TRBJ2-7, with 7 bases fitting TRBD1. Germline V lookup: CDR1 ENHRY, CDR2 SYGVKD. After removal of 10 bases from V and 3 bases from J, the junction contained 9 bases not matched to a gene. This CDR3 is built from 13 residues. The CDR3 loop is CATNGQVNYEQYF. The CDR3 DNA sequence: TGTGCCACCAACGGACAGGTCAACTACGAGCAGTACTTC.

This chain joins TRBV7-3 and TRBJ1-1, with D tentatively TRBD1 (6 bases). The CDR3 is 14 residues long. Germline values: CDR1 SGHTA, CDR2 FQGTGA. V was trimmed by 1 base and J by 1 base, leaving 7 bases between them. In DNA, the CDR3 is TGTGCCAGCAGCTTAATGGGACAGAACACTGAAGCTTTCTTT. As protein: CASSLMGQNTEAFF.

CDR3 region: CASSPGGGTDTQYF. As DNA, the CDR3 is TGCGCCAGCAGCCCGGGGGGCGGCACAGATACGCAGTATTTT. V gene TRBV5-1 combines with J gene TRBJ2-3; the D gene is possibly TRBD2 (7 bases). CDR3 size: 14 residues. Germline CDR1 SGHRS, CDR2 YFSETQ. V lost 4 bases, J lost 1 base, and 10 bases lay in between.

The chain carries TRBV29-1 and TRBJ2-1; a possible D gene is TRBD1 (5 bases). The CDR3 length is 14 residues. Trimming removed 4 bases from V and 7 bases from J, with 17 bases in between. The germline V gene has CDR1 SQVTM and CDR2 ANQGSEA. Here the CDR3 reads CSVVKGKSLNEQFF. CDR3 DNA sequence: TGCAGCGTTGTAAAGGGGAAATCCCTAAATGAGCAGTTCTTC.

This chain uses TRBV6-1 with TRBJ2-5; TRBD1 agrees at 9 bases. This CDR3 comprises 15 residues. Germline V gives CDR1 MNHNS, CDR2 SASEGT. Trimming removed 4 bases from V and 5 bases from J; junction bases left unmatched: 8. CDR3 sequence reads: CASSGTGGVGETQYF. The CDR3 nucleotides read TGTGCCAGCAGTGGAACAGGGGGCGTGGGGGAGACCCAGTACTTC.

J is TRBJ2-2 and V is TRBV6-1; 9 bases agree with TRBD2. V dropped 0 bases and J dropped 6; count of bases not matched to a gene: 8. CDR3 length equals 17 residues. The germline CDR1 and CDR2 sequences are MNHNS and SASEGT. CDR3 in DNA: TGTGCCAGCAGTGAAGCGGGGCTAGCGGGAATCCCCGGGGAGCTGTTTTTT. Its protein is CASSEAGLAGIPGELFF.

The chain recombines TRBV5-4 with TRBJ1-1, with 8 bases lining up with TRBD1. The CDR3 length is 15 residues. Germline CDR1 reads SGHNT; CDR2 reads YYREEE (reference sequence). V dropped 0 bases and J dropped 1; count of bases not matched to a gene: 2. The CDR3 coding sequence is TGTGCCAGCAGCTTGGACCAGGGGGCGAACACTGAAGCTTTCTTT. Amino acids: CASSLDQGANTEAFF.

The CDR3 sequence: CASSLVVTANYGYTF. In DNA form, the CDR3 reads TGTGCCAGCAGCTTAGTTGTGACAGCCAACTATGGCTACACCTTC. The genes are TRBV11-3 and TRBJ1-2; D perhaps matches TRBD1 (5 bases). V was shortened by 1 base and J by 2 bases, with 11 bases between the two germline ends. This CDR3 is 15 amino acids long. The germline V gene has CDR1 SGHNT and CDR2 YENEEA.

The chain joins TRBV5-1 to TRBJ2-1, with 9 bases matching TRBD1. Germline values: CDR1 SGHRS, CDR2 YFSETQ. This CDR3 region has 15 residues. Germline trimming cut 4 bases from V and 10 bases from J; bases unmatched to any gene: 12. The DNA for the CDR3 is TGCGCCAGCAGCGCCGACAGGGGGTTTGGGTACGAGCAGTTCTTC. Residues: CASSADRGFGYEQFF.